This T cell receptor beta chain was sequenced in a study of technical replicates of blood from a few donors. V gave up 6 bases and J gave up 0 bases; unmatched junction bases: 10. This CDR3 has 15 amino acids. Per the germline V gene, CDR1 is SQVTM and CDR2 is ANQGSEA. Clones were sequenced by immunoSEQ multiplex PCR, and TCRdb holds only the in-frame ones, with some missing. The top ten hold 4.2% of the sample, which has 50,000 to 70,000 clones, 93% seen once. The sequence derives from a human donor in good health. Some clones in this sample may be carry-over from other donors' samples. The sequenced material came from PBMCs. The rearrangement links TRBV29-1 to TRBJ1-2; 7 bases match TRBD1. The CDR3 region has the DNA TGCAGCGTGGAACCGACAGGGCGATCTAACTATGGCTACACCTTC. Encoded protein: CSVEPTGRSNYGYTF.